Listed here are 29 T cell receptor beta chains from one sample, sequenced in a study of long-term antiretroviral therapy in people with HIV. The run of the v3.0 immunoSEQ assay was at survey level. TCRdb keeps only in-frame clones here, not all; method: immunoSEQ multiplex PCR. Of under 50,000 clones in the sample, around 85% were seen once. The sample consisted of unsorted PBMCs, taken 3.1 years after starting antiretroviral therapy. These receptors came from a woman between 45 and 65 years old with HIV.

The chain links TRBV30 to TRBJ2-7; 8 positions match TRBD1. This CDR3 is 14 amino acids long. Germline CDR1 GTSNPN, CDR2 SVGIG (reference sequence). The V and J ends lost 2 bases and 5 bases, in that order; junction bases with no gene match: 8. In DNA, the CDR3 is TGTGCCTGGAGTCCTAGGACAGGGAACAACGAGCAGTACTTC. It translates to CAWSPRTGNNEQYF. Supplemented by reference TRBV30 and TRBJ2-7, the full variable domain reads SQTIHQWPATLVQPVGSPLSLECTVEGTSNPNLYWYRQAAGRGLQLLFYSVGIGQISSEVPQNLSASRPQDRQFILSSKKLLLSDSGFYLCAWSPRTGNNEQYFGPGTRLTVT.

The chain has TRBV2 and TRBJ1-5; 10 nucleotides agree with TRBD1. Germline V gene sequence: CDR1 SNHLY, CDR2 FYNNEI. The CDR3 has 16 residues. The V and J ends lost 5 bases and 7 bases, in that order; junction bases with no gene match: 11. This chain's CDR3 is CASSSKTGGAGQPQHF. The CDR3 DNA is TGTGCCAGCAGTAGTAAGACAGGGGGCGCCGGACAGCCCCAGCATTTT.

In its sample, this clone was seen a few times. The CDR3 DNA reads as TGTGCCAGCAGCGGACCGACAGGGAATTTTTCACCCCTCCACTTT. Translating gives CASSGPTGNFSPLHF. The V and J genes are TRBV7-8 and TRBJ1-6; TRBD1 matches at 7 bases. CDR1 and CDR2 from the germline V gene are SGHVS and FQNEAQ. Trimming at V came to 5 bases and at J to 9 bases, leaving 10 bases not matched to a gene. CDR3 size: 15 residues. Complete variable domain (other parts from reference TRBV7-8 and TRBJ1-6): GAGVSQSPRYKVAKRGQDVALRCDPISGHVSLFWYQQALGQGPEFLTYFQNEAQLDKSGLPSDRFFAERPEGSVSTLKIQRTQQEDSAVYLCASSGPTGNFSPLHFGNGTRLTVT.

The V gene is TRBV25-1, the J gene TRBJ1-6; the D gene is possibly TRBD1 (5 bases). Per germline, CDR1 MGHDK and CDR2 SYGVNS. The CDR3 spans 15 residues. V dropped 3 bases and J dropped 10 bases, with 16 bases sitting between them. CDR3 DNA sequence: TGTGCCAGCAGTGAGCCCTGGGGGAGGAACTCACCCCTCCACTTT. It encodes CASSEPWGRNSPLHF.

The V and J genes are TRBV20-1 and TRBJ1-2; D might be TRBD1 (5 bases). The germline CDR1 and CDR2 sequences are DFQATT and SNEGSKA (reference sequence). CDR3 length: 11 residues. Trimming stripped 3 bases from V and 12 bases from J, with 14 bases between. CDR3 nucleotide sequence: TGCAGTGCTAGTCGCACAGGAGCGCACACCTTC. The encoded protein is CSASRTGAHTF.

This clone has just one count. CDR3: CSVKDILNGELFF. The CDR3 coding sequence is TGCAGCGTAAAGGACATACTGAACGGGGAGCTGTTTTTT. The gene calls are TRBV29-1 and TRBJ2-2, with D tentatively TRBD1 (5 bases). Germline V gene sequence: CDR1 SQVTM, CDR2 ANQGSEA. Trimming pared 6 bases from V and 7 bases from J, leaving 15 bases between. CDR3 length equals 13 residues.

The CDR3 spells CASSAGQGDQPQHF. The CDR3 nucleotides read TGCGCCAGCAGCGCCGGACAGGGGGATCAGCCCCAGCATTTT. The rearrangement links TRBV5-1 to TRBJ1-5; TRBD1 aligns across 10 bases. Germline V gene lookup returns CDR1 SGHRS and CDR2 YFSETQ. Losses at the gene ends were 4 bases for V and 5 bases for J; bases not matched to a gene: 3. The CDR3 length is 14 residues. Full variable domain (outside the CDR3, taken from reference TRBV5-1 and TRBJ1-5): KAGVTQTPRYLIKTRGQQVTLSCSPISGHRSVSWYQQTPGQGLQFLFEYFSETQRNKGNFPGRFSGRQFSNSRSEMNVSTLELGDSALYLCASSAGQGDQPQHFGDGTRLSIL.

CDR3 bases: TGTGCCAGCAGAACCAGGACAGGGGGCAAGGAGACCCAGTACTTC. Residues: CASRTRTGGKETQYF. This chain uses TRBV6-5 with TRBJ2-5; the match to TRBD1 covers 11 bases. The CDR3 runs 15 residues. Germline CDR1 reads MNHEY; CDR2 reads SVGAGI. J gave up 5 bases and V 6 bases, and 8 bases lay outside the gene matches.

The chain employs TRBV7-9 and TRBJ1-4, with D perhaps matching TRBD1 (6 bases). The CDR3 runs to 14 residues. Germline CDR1 is SEHNR and CDR2 is FQNEAQ (reference sequence). Trimming took off 3 bases at V and 3 bases at J, with 8 bases between the two ends. CDR3 in amino acids: CASSFRGPNEKLFF. The CDR3 nucleotides are TGTGCCAGCAGCTTCAGGGGACCTAATGAAAAACTGTTTTTT.

The chain employs TRBV30 and TRBJ2-5, with 11 bases identical to TRBD1. The J segment lost 5 bases and the V segment lost 1 base, leaving 3 bases of the junction unmatched. The germline gives CDR1 GTSNPN, CDR2 SVGIG (reference sequence). The CDR3 extends over 14 amino acids. The DNA for the CDR3 is TGTGCCTGGAGTGGCCGGGACAGGGGGGAGACCCAGTACTTC. Residues: CAWSGRDRGETQYF. Full variable domain (missing parts from reference TRBV30 and TRBJ2-5): SQTIHQWPATLVQPVGSPLSLECTVEGTSNPNLYWYRQAAGRGLQLLFYSVGIGQISSEVPQNLSASRPQDRQFILSSKKLLLSDSGFYLCAWSGRDRGETQYFGPGTRLLVL.

This sequence joins TRBV6-1 and TRBJ1-4, with TRBD1 as a possible D gene (6 bases). CDR1 and CDR2 (germline): MNHNS, SASEGT. The CDR3 sequence is 15 residues long. V was trimmed by 7 bases and J by 5 bases, leaving 17 bases between them. The CDR3 DNA follows: TGTGCCAGCACCCCAGGGGTGGGGCAAAATGAAAAACTGTTTTTT. Translating it yields CASTPGVGQNEKLFF.

The gene calls are TRBV7-2 and TRBJ1-6; 8 bases are a match to TRBD1. Germline CDR1 is SGHTA and CDR2 is FQGNSA. The length of the CDR3 is 17 residues. The V and J ends lost 3 bases and 5 bases, in that order; junction bases with no gene match: 9. The CDR3 nucleotides read TGTGCCAGCAGCTTCTTGGCTCAGGGGGCAGATAATTCACCCCTCCACTTT. Amino acids: CASSFLAQGADNSPLHF. Full variable domain (missing parts from reference TRBV7-2 and TRBJ1-6): GAGVSQSPSNKVTEKGKDVELRCDPISGHTALYWYRQSLGQGLEFLIYFQGNSAPDKSGLPSDRFSAERTGGSVSTLTIQRTQQEDSAVYLCASSFLAQGADNSPLHFGNGTRLTVT.

The V and J genes are TRBV5-4 and TRBJ2-5; D is unresolved. V was trimmed by 4 bases and J by 1 base, leaving 14 bases between them. Germline CDR1 and CDR2: SGHNT and YYREEE (reference sequence). This CDR3 has 15 residues. CDR3 protein: CASSLGPGVQETQYF. In DNA, the CDR3 is TGTGCCAGCAGCCTGGGCCCCGGCGTCCAAGAGACCCAGTACTTC.

The CDR3 is CASRTGGPEAFF. The CDR3 DNA reads TGTGCCAGCAGGACAGGTGGGCCTGAAGCTTTCTTT. V gene TRBV11-3 combines with J gene TRBJ1-1; tentatively, D is TRBD1 (6 bases). CDR1 is SGHNT and CDR2 is YENEEA in the germline V gene. There are 12 residues in the CDR3. The V and J ends lost 6 bases and 6 bases respectively, with 11 bases between them.

The J gene is TRBJ2-6, the V gene TRBV5-6, with a tentative D call TRBD2 (5 bases). From germline, CDR1 is SGHDT and CDR2 YYEEEE. The CDR3 is made up of 15 amino acids. V was clipped by 5 bases and J by 2 bases, with 11 bases between them. The CDR3: CASSMIGAGANVLTF. The CDR3 DNA reads as TGTGCCAGCAGTATGATCGGGGCTGGGGCCAACGTCCTGACTTTC.

A few counts support this clone. The rearrangement joins TRBV6-6 to TRBJ1-2; no firm D call. Germline-derived CDR1 and CDR2 are MNHNY and SVGAGI (reference sequence). This CDR3 has 12 residues. Trimming stripped 7 bases from V and 4 bases from J, with 10 bases between. This CDR3 reads CASTDGFYGYTF. As DNA, the CDR3 is TGTGCCAGCACCGACGGATTCTATGGCTACACCTTC.

This sequence joins TRBV11-3 and TRBJ2-3, with D perhaps being TRBD1 or TRBD2 (5 bases each). Germline CDR1 is SGHNT and CDR2 is YENEEA. The CDR3 has 14 amino acids. The ends were cut back, 3 bases at V and 2 bases at J, with 9 bases in the middle. The DNA for the CDR3 is TGTGCCAGCAGCTTCGAGGGGTCCACAGATACGCAGTATTTT. Translating it yields CASSFEGSTDTQYF.

The chain couples TRBV4-3 to TRBJ1-1, with D unresolved. CDR1 is LGHNA and CDR2 is YSLEER in the germline V gene. V shed 0 bases and J shed 0 bases, with 17 bases lying between them. This CDR3 region has 18 residues. Written as DNA, the CDR3 is TGCGCCAGCAGCCAAGATCCCTTGGGAGAAGGGTTGAACACTGAAGCTTTCTTT. This encodes CASSQDPLGEGLNTEAFF.

The J gene is TRBJ1-3, the V gene TRBV6-1, with D uncertain. The CDR3 contains 12 residues. CDR1 and CDR2 (germline): MNHNS, SASEGT. V was pared by 5 bases and J by 4 bases, with 6 bases between. CDR3 protein: CASSQAGNTIYF. CDR3 sequence (DNA): TGTGCCAGCAGTCAGGCCGGAAACACCATATATTTT.

This chain joins TRBV5-4 and TRBJ2-5, with D tentatively TRBD1 or TRBD2 (5 bases each). The CDR3 spans 14 residues. V was cut by 2 bases and J by 1 base, with 9 bases left in between. CDR1 SGHNT and CDR2 YYREEE come from the germline V gene (reference sequence). This CDR3 reads CASSFAGTQETQYF. The CDR3 DNA reads TGTGCCAGCAGCTTTGCCGGGACCCAAGAGACCCAGTACTTC. The full variable domain, its missing parts supplied by reference TRBV5-4 and TRBJ2-5, is ETGVTQSPTHLIKTRGQQVTLRCSSQSGHNTVSWYQQALGQGPQFIFQYYREEENGRGNFPPRFSGLQFPNYSSELNVNALELDDSALYLCASSFAGTQETQYFGPGTRLLVL.

The genes are TRBV5-4 and TRBJ1-1, with TRBD1 matching 8 bases. The CDR3 spans 15 residues. V lost 1 base to trimming and J lost 4 bases; unmatched junction nucleotides: 6. Germline V gene data show CDR1 as SGHNT and CDR2 as YYREEE (reference sequence). CDR3 loop: CASSLWGRGPTEAFF. In DNA form, the CDR3 reads TGTGCCAGCAGCTTGTGGGGCAGGGGGCCCACTGAAGCTTTCTTT. Using reference TRBV5-4 and TRBJ1-1 for the parts outside the CDR3, the full variable domain is ETGVTQSPTHLIKTRGQQVTLRCSSQSGHNTVSWYQQALGQGPQFIFQYYREEENGRGNFPPRFSGLQFPNYSSELNVNALELDDSALYLCASSLWGRGPTEAFFGQGTRLTVV.

The chain is built from TRBV9 and TRBJ1-1; D is unclear. This CDR3 comprises 13 residues. Trimming took 2 bases from V and 0 from J, leaving 5 bases between them. Germline V gene lookup returns CDR1 SGDLS and CDR2 YYNGEE. The CDR3 region has the DNA TGTGCCAGCAGCGTTGAGCTGAACACTGAAGCTTTCTTT. It yields the protein CASSVELNTEAFF.

The chain couples TRBV18 to TRBJ2-7; D gene ambiguous. Germline lookup yields CDR1 KGHSH and CDR2 LQKENI. The V end was cut by 3 bases, the J end by 6 bases, with 15 bases between. The CDR3 is 14 amino acids. Written as DNA, the CDR3 is TGTGCCAGCTCACCCGCCGGAAGCATGTCCGAGCAGTACTTC. It translates to CASSPAGSMSEQYF.

The gene calls are TRBV7-2 and TRBJ2-5; 7 bases are shared with TRBD2. The V gene's germline CDR1 is SGHTA and CDR2 FQGNSA. The CDR3 is 13 amino acids. V lost 1 base to trimming and J lost 7 bases; unmatched junction nucleotides: 3. CDR3 coding DNA: TGTGCCAGCAGCTTAGTGGCTAGCGGGACCCAGTACTTC. Protein: CASSLVASGTQYF.

The gene calls are TRBV30 and TRBJ1-2, with D tentatively TRBD1 (5 bases). This CDR3 region has 13 residues. Germline V gene data show CDR1 as GTSNPN and CDR2 as SVGIG (reference sequence). V gave up 3 bases and J gave up 4 bases, with 12 bases separating them. The CDR3 region has the DNA TGTGCCTGGAGAGAGAGGGGACCCTATGGCTACACCTTC. Its protein product is CAWRERGPYGYTF.

The chain joins TRBV4-3 to TRBJ1-1; D is unclear. The CDR3 contains 16 residues. The germline CDR1 and CDR2 sequences are LGHNA and YSLEER. V was clipped by 0 bases and J by 1 base, with 12 bases between them. The CDR3: CASSQDLRVSNTEAFF. CDR3 DNA: TGCGCCAGCAGCCAAGATCTTAGGGTTTCGAACACTGAAGCTTTCTTT.

The chain links TRBV7-9 to TRBJ1-5; D possibly corresponds to TRBD1 (5 bases). The CDR3 totals 15 residues. V shed 1 base and J shed 3 bases, with 10 bases lying between them. The germline CDR1 and CDR2 sequences are SEHNR and FQNEAQ (reference sequence). The DNA of the CDR3 is TGTGCCAGCAGCTTAGGGGGGGTTGTCAATCAGCCCCAGCATTTT. This encodes CASSLGGVVNQPQHF.

The V call is TRBV7-2, the J call TRBJ1-5; D possibly corresponds to TRBD1 (6 bases). The germline V gene encodes CDR1 SGHTA and CDR2 FQGNSA. The CDR3 covers 15 residues. Trimming pared 2 bases from V and 2 bases from J, leaving 10 bases between. The CDR3 DNA is TGTGCCAGCAGCTTAAATTCAGGGGGCAATCAGCCCCAGCATTTT. Its protein is CASSLNSGGNQPQHF.

The chain recombines TRBV25-1 with TRBJ2-2; D is unresolved. The ends were cut back, 5 bases at V and 3 bases at J, with 4 bases in the middle. CDR3 size: 12 residues. CDR1 is MGHDK, CDR2 SYGVNS, per germline. The CDR3 spells CASSIDTGELFF. The CDR3 region has the DNA TGTGCCAGCAGTATTGACACCGGGGAGCTGTTTTTT. The whole variable domain, filled in from reference TRBV25-1 and TRBJ2-2, reads EADIYQTPRYLVIGTGKKITLECSQTMGHDKMYWYQQDPGMELHLIHYSYGVNSTEKGDLSSESTVSRIRTEHFPLTLESARPSHTSQYLCASSIDTGELFFGEGSRLTVL.